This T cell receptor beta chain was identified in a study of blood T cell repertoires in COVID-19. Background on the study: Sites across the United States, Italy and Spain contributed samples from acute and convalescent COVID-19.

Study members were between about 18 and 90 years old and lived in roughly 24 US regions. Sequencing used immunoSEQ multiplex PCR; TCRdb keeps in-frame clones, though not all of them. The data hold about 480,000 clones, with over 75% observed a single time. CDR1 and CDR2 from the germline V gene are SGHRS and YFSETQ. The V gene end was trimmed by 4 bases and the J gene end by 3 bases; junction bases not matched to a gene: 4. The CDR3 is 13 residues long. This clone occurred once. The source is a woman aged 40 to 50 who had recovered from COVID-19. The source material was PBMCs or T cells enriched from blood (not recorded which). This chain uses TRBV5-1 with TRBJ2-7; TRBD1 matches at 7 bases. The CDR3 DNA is TGCGCCAGCAGCCAACGACAGGGCTACGAGCAGTACTTC. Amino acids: CASSQRQGYEQYF.